Below are 9 T cell receptor beta chains sequenced from a single sample in a study of blood T cell repertoires in COVID-19. The table came from immunoSEQ multiplex PCR; TCRdb's copy has only in-frame clones and leaves some out. The data contain about 87,000 clones, about 85% of them seen just once; the ten biggest clones take up approximately 2.8%. The sample taken for sequencing was peripheral blood. Every receptor here comes from a woman older than 75 with COVID-19, enrolled during active disease.

This clone was detected only once. Other DNA sequences in the sample encode the same CDR3. V is TRBV18 and J is TRBJ1-2; 10 nucleotides match TRBD1. V shed 2 bases, J shed 2 bases, and the junction held 5 bases outside the gene matches. This CDR3 contains 16 residues. The V gene's germline CDR1 is KGHSH and CDR2 LQKENI. As DNA, the CDR3 is TGTGCCAGCTCACCAACCGGGACAGGGGAGAACTATGGCTACACCTTC. Amino acids: CASSPTGTGENYGYTF.

The chain recombines TRBV18 with TRBJ1-3; unclear D gene. Trimming shortened V by 2 bases and J by 0 bases, and 11 bases separated the two germline ends. Per germline, CDR1 KGHSH and CDR2 LQKENI. The CDR3 spans 16 residues. CDR3 loop: CASSPIIGDSGNTIYF. CDR3 sequence (DNA): TGTGCCAGCTCACCAATTATTGGAGACTCTGGAAACACCATATATTTT. Based on the CDR3 plus reference TRBV18 and TRBJ1-3, the full variable domain is NAGVMQNPRHLVRRRGQEARLRCSPMKGHSHVYWYRQLPEEGLKFMVYLQKENIIDESGMPKERFSAEFPKEGPSILRIQQVVRGDSAAYFCASSPIIGDSGNTIYFGEGSWLTVV.

The chain is built from TRBV7-7 and TRBJ2-5; TRBD2 might be the D (6 bases). In germline, CDR1 is SSHAT, CDR2 FNYEAQ (reference sequence). V lost 5 bases, J lost 5 bases, and 21 bases lay in between. The CDR3 has 16 amino acids. This chain's CDR3 is CASSAQPGSTGETQYF. CDR3 in DNA: TGTGCCAGCAGCGCCCAGCCCGGGAGCACGGGGGAGACCCAGTACTTC.

The chain couples TRBV27 to TRBJ2-3; 8 bases map to TRBD1. The CDR3 sequence is 15 residues long. The V gene end was trimmed by 5 bases and the J gene end by 3 bases; junction bases not matched to a gene: 7. The germline gives CDR1 MNHEY, CDR2 SMNVEV (reference sequence). In DNA, the CDR3 is TGTGCCAGCAGTCCTCGACAGGGGTGGACAGATACGCAGTATTTT. Its protein is CASSPRQGWTDTQYF.

The rearrangement uses TRBV5-1 and TRBJ1-1; tentatively, D is TRBD1 (6 bases). The V end lost 6 bases, the J end lost 4 bases, and 13 bases lay between the germline ends. CDR3 length equals 13 residues. Germline V gives CDR1 SGHRS, CDR2 YFSETQ. The CDR3 DNA reads as TGCGCCAGCATGGGGACAAGGGGCACTGAAGCTTTCTTT. Protein sequence: CASMGTRGTEAFF.

The CDR3 nucleotides are TGTGCCAGCAGCTTTACTAGCGGGGCCGGCTACGAGCAGTACTTC. It translates to CASSFTSGAGYEQYF. The J gene is TRBJ2-7, the V gene TRBV11-3, with TRBD2 identical over 10 bases. The ends lost 3 bases at V and 3 bases at J; junction bases unmatched: 5. CDR3 length: 15 residues. The germline CDR1 and CDR2 sequences are SGHNT and YENEEA.

The gene calls are TRBV28 and TRBJ1-3, with unresolved D. Germline-derived CDR1 and CDR2 are MDHEN and SYDVKM. The CDR3 extends over 14 amino acids. Trimming removed 6 bases at V and 2 bases at J, with 11 bases between. This chain's CDR3 is CASRTGGPGNTIYF. The DNA of the CDR3 is TGTGCCAGCAGGACGGGAGGGCCTGGAAACACCATATATTTT.

The chain links TRBV6-5 to TRBJ1-2; D call uncertain. The germline V gene has CDR1 MNHEY and CDR2 SVGAGI. The CDR3 runs to 13 residues. The V gene lost 5 bases and the J gene lost 1 base, with 8 bases spanning the gap. The CDR3 here is CASSQTRNYGYTF. Written as DNA, the CDR3 is TGTGCCAGCAGTCAGACTCGTAACTATGGCTACACCTTC.

The gene calls are TRBV19 and TRBJ1-5; D gene ambiguous. The CDR3 has 12 amino acids. The germline CDR1 and CDR2 sequences are LNHDA and SQIVND (reference sequence). V was pared by 4 bases and J by 5 bases, with 6 bases between. The CDR3, as DNA: TGTGCCAGTAGTACCATAGATCAGCCCCAGCATTTT. Its protein product is CASSTIDQPQHF.